This T cell receptor (beta chain) was sequenced for a study of cytomegalovirus exposure and HLA in healthy donors. The wider study: The early release's HLA-typed donors yielded 65 million to 85 million unique TCRs.

Notes on the study in general: In a later analysis, at a false discovery rate of 0.05, approximately 16,000 TCR beta sequences matched HLA alleles. It was fewer than 200 TCR beta chains that were listed as cytomegalovirus-associated. Later analysis suggested most CMV-associated TCR beta chains were HLA-restricted.

As to this clone: Its specificity is not known.

Primers included in the PCR were 60 Vbeta and 13 Jbeta primers. TCRdb keeps only in-frame clones here, not all; method: immunoSEQ multiplex PCR. The listing records approximately 180,000 clones. The sequenced sample was PBMCs. The clonotype comes from a man aged 30 to 39 in good health and CMV-seronegative.

For the CDR3, the DNA is TGTGCCAGCACTTATGCCGGGACAGGGTCCGAGGGGCAGTACTTC. Translated, it gives CASTYAGTGSEGQYF. The V call is TRBV6-6, the J call TRBJ2-5; TRBD1 aligns across 9 bases. The CDR3 covers 15 residues. After removal of 7 bases from V and 11 bases from J, the junction contained 17 bases not matched to a gene. Looked up from germline, CDR1 is MNHNY and CDR2 is SVGAGI (reference sequence).